A single sample gave rise to the 22 T cell receptor beta chains below, sequenced in a study of blood T cell repertoires in COVID-19. The method was immunoSEQ multiplex PCR; TCRdb's version includes in-frame clones alone and lacks a portion of them. This repertoire shows some 48,000 clones, 70% to 90% found once; its top ten account for roughly 2.2%. The sample consisted of peripheral blood. The receptors shown here come from a human donor in a cohort sampled during active COVID-19.

The genes are TRBV19 and TRBJ1-6; 11 bases align to TRBD1. The CDR3 is 16 amino acids. V trimming: 6 bases; J trimming: 9 bases; junction bases outside the gene matches: 10. Germline CDR1 reads LNHDA; CDR2 reads SQIVND (reference sequence). Here the CDR3 reads CASRTLMGTGGSPLHF. CDR3 DNA sequence: TGTGCCAGTAGAACTTTAATGGGGACAGGGGGTTCACCCCTCCACTTT.

This chain links TRBV7-2 with TRBJ1-2, with D tentatively TRBD1 (6 bases). The germline V gene encodes CDR1 SGHTA and CDR2 FQGNSA. The CDR3 sequence is 16 residues long. The V and J ends lost 4 bases and 4 bases respectively, with 19 bases between them. CDR3 DNA sequence: TGTGCCAGCAGCTCCCGAGGGAGACAGGCTCTCTATGGCTACACCTTC. Residues: CASSSRGRQALYGYTF.

A few counts support this clone. The chain couples TRBV24-1 to TRBJ1-5; the D is unclear. The length of the CDR3 is 13 residues. V was trimmed by 5 bases and J by 0 bases, leaving 4 bases between them. The germline gives CDR1 KGHDR, CDR2 SFDVKD. The CDR3 coding sequence is TGTGCCACCAGTGGTAGTAGCAATCAGCCCCAGCATTTT. Its translation: CATSGSSNQPQHF.

The chain joins TRBV12-5 to TRBJ1-3, with 9 bases matching TRBD1. The CDR3 has 14 amino acids. J was trimmed by 2 bases and V by 5 bases; bases with no gene match: 1. Germline lookup yields CDR1 LGHNT and CDR2 FRNRAP. The CDR3, as DNA: TGTGCTAGTGGTAGACAGGGGGCTGGAAACACCATATATTTT. Translating it yields CASGRQGAGNTIYF.

The chain links TRBV29-1 to TRBJ2-3, with D possibly being TRBD2 (5 bases). Trimming stripped 6 bases from V and 3 bases from J, with 16 bases between. CDR1 and CDR2 (germline): SQVTM, ANQGSEA. The CDR3 sequence is 14 residues long. The CDR3 coding sequence is TGCAGCGTCCGGACGGTACTAGTTACAGATACGCAGTATTTT. This gives the protein CSVRTVLVTDTQYF.

The chain joins TRBV19 to TRBJ1-2; possible D gene TRBD1, 5 bases. V lost 3 bases and J 4 bases, leaving 12 bases between the germline ends. CDR1 LNHDA and CDR2 SQIVND come from the germline V gene (reference sequence). This CDR3 comprises 14 residues. CDR3 coding DNA: TGTGCCAGTAGTATCGGCCGGGGGGTCTATGGCTACACCTTC. Translation gives CASSIGRGVYGYTF.

This chain links TRBV4-1 with TRBJ1-2; TRBD1 matches 9 bases. The length of the CDR3 is 14 residues. The junction had 7 bases not matched to a gene; V was cut back by 0 bases and J by 11 bases. Germline V CDR1 and CDR2: MGHRA, YSYEKL. The CDR3 coding sequence is TGCGCCAGCAGCCAAGATTCGATGACAGGGGGTTACACCTTC. Amino acids: CASSQDSMTGGYTF.

A few counts support this clone. The V and J genes are TRBV9 and TRBJ1-1, with D tentatively TRBD1 (6 bases). CDR3 size: 15 residues. V lost 3 bases, J lost 0 bases, and 12 bases lay in between. Looked up from germline, CDR1 is SGDLS and CDR2 is YYNGEE. The CDR3 sequence: CASSARGGLNTEAFF. The CDR3 region has the DNA TGTGCCAGCAGCGCCCGCGGGGGCCTGAACACTGAAGCTTTCTTT.

This chain connects TRBV5-1 to TRBJ2-2; weak D call: TRBD1 (6 bases). This CDR3 comprises 14 residues. The germline V and J ends were trimmed by 4 bases and 1 base, with 8 bases remaining between them. Germline-derived CDR1 and CDR2 are SGHRS and YFSETQ. CDR3 coding DNA: TGCGCCAGCAGCACAGGGCTGAACACCGGGGAGCTGTTTTTT. Its translation is CASSTGLNTGELFF.

The chain has TRBV15 and TRBJ1-1; 7 bases are shared with TRBD1. Germline CDR1 LNHNV, CDR2 YYDKDF (reference sequence). V dropped 3 bases and J dropped 1; count of bases not matched to a gene: 11. The CDR3 length is 17 residues. The CDR3 region has the DNA TGTGCCACCAGCAGGGGCGACAGGGCGACGGGGAACACTGAAGCTTTCTTT. This encodes CATSRGDRATGNTEAFF.

CDR3 amino acids: CASSPGLVAEQYF. The CDR3 bases are TGTGCCAGCAGTCCGGGACTAGTCGCGGAGCAGTACTTC. This chain connects TRBV2 to TRBJ2-7; 8 nucleotides agree with TRBD2. CDR1 is SNHLY, CDR2 FYNNEI, per germline. The length of the CDR3 is 13 residues. V shed 5 bases, J shed 7 bases, and the junction held 7 bases outside the gene matches.

This clone was seen more than once but under ten times. V gene TRBV7-9 combines with J gene TRBJ2-3; 10 bases are shared with TRBD1. Germline CDR1 and CDR2: SEHNR and FQNEAQ (reference sequence). J was trimmed by 1 base and V by 7 bases; bases with no gene match: 2. The length of the CDR3 is 14 residues. CDR3 residues: CASTGTGGTDTQYF. CDR3 bases: TGTGCCAGCACCGGGACAGGGGGCACAGATACGCAGTATTTT. Full variable domain (rest looked up from reference TRBV7-9 and TRBJ2-3): DTGVSQNPRHKITKRGQNVTFRCDPISEHNRLYWYRQTLGQGPEFLTYFQNEAQLEKSRLLSDRFSAERPKGSFSTLEIQRTEQGDSAMYLCASTGTGGTDTQYFGPGTRLTVL.

The chain has TRBV7-9 and TRBJ1-3, with a possible D match to TRBD1 (5 bases). The CDR3 totals 16 residues. V was trimmed by 5 bases and J by 0 bases, leaving 14 bases between them. Germline lookup yields CDR1 SEHNR and CDR2 FQNEAQ (reference sequence). For the CDR3, the DNA is TGTGCCAGCAGCGCCCAGGGAGGTGGCTCTGGAAACACCATATATTTT. This gives the protein CASSAQGGGSGNTIYF.

The chain joins TRBV11-2 to TRBJ2-3; D not certain. Between the trimmed V and J ends, which lost 4 bases and 1 base, there was a span of 6 bases. This CDR3 comprises 13 residues. Germline assignment: CDR1 SGHAT and CDR2 FQNNGV. CDR3 sequence: CASSSSGTDTQYF. CDR3 nucleotide sequence: TGTGCCAGCAGCTCCTCCGGCACAGATACGCAGTATTTT.

This chain uses TRBV4-3 with TRBJ1-2; D uncertain. Trimming left V 0 bases short and J 3 bases short, with 8 bases between. This CDR3 has 14 residues. Germline V gene data show CDR1 as LGHNA and CDR2 as YSLEER. The CDR3 protein is CASSQDGTYYGYTF. Here the CDR3 DNA reads TGCGCCAGCAGCCAAGATGGTACATACTATGGCTACACCTTC.

V and J are TRBV16 and TRBJ1-5; D call uncertain. Trimming left V 4 bases short and J 0 bases short, with 7 bases between. The length of the CDR3 is 14 residues. CDR1 is KGHSY, CDR2 FQNENV, per germline. In DNA, the CDR3 is TGTGCCAGCAGCCCACAAACTAGCAATCAGCCCCAGCATTTT. It specifies CASSPQTSNQPQHF.

The rearrangement links TRBV7-3 to TRBJ2-1; 7 bases map to TRBD1. Per the germline V gene, CDR1 is SGHTA and CDR2 is FQGTGA. The CDR3 contains 15 residues. Losses at the gene ends were 5 bases for V and 2 bases for J; bases not matched to a gene: 6. The CDR3 DNA reads TGTGCCAGCAGCCTCAACAGGGGCGCCTACAATGAGCAGTTCTTC. Translating it yields CASSLNRGAYNEQFF.

This clone is termed medium-sized (0.01 to 0.1%). This chain connects TRBV2 to TRBJ2-3; 7 bases line up with TRBD2. Germline V gene lookup returns CDR1 SNHLY and CDR2 FYNNEI. With 7 bases clipped from V and 4 bases from J, the junction kept 14 bases outside the gene matches. The CDR3 is made up of 16 amino acids. The CDR3 DNA sequence: TGTGCCAGCACCAATCCGGGGGGAGATGCCGCAGATACGCAGTATTTT. Protein sequence: CASTNPGGDAADTQYF. Using reference TRBV2 and TRBJ2-3 for the parts outside the CDR3, the full variable domain is EPEVTQTPSHQVTQMGQEVILRCVPISNHLYFYWYRQILGQKVEFLVSFYNNEISEKSEIFDDQFSVERPDGSNFTLKIRSTKLEDSAMYFCASTNPGGDAADTQYFGPGTRLTVL.

The gene calls are TRBV19 and TRBJ2-7; D call uncertain. CDR3 length equals 14 residues. CDR1 LNHDA and CDR2 SQIVND come from the germline V gene (reference sequence). The V end was cut by 3 bases, the J end by 3 bases, with 12 bases between. Here the CDR3 DNA reads TGTGCCAGTAGTATTGGTGTTGGGCACTACGAGCAGTACTTC. Amino acid sequence: CASSIGVGHYEQYF.

The chain combines TRBV10-3 with TRBJ2-7, with 8 bases matching TRBD1. After removal of 6 bases from V and 2 bases from J, the junction contained 6 bases not matched to a gene. This CDR3 comprises 14 residues. CDR1 and CDR2 (germline): ENHRY, SYGVKD. The CDR3, as DNA: TGTGCCATCAGATCCGACAGGGGAACCTACGAGCAGTACTTC. This codes for CAIRSDRGTYEQYF.

V gene TRBV4-3 combines with J gene TRBJ1-5; tentatively, D is TRBD1 (6 bases). Germline values: CDR1 LGHNA, CDR2 YSLEER. This CDR3 comprises 15 residues. Between the trimmed V and J ends, which lost 0 bases and 7 bases, there was a span of 13 bases. This CDR3 reads CASSQDYGGGQPQHF. DNA of the CDR3: TGCGCCAGCAGCCAAGATTATGGGGGGGGCCAGCCCCAGCATTTT.

This clone was found once. The rearrangement joins TRBV14 to TRBJ2-3; D remains ambiguous. The V and J ends lost 4 bases and 4 bases respectively, with 12 bases between them. The V gene's germline CDR1 is SGHDN and CDR2 FVKESK. CDR3 length: 14 amino acids. CDR3 in amino acids: CASSPYYSPDTQYF. The CDR3 nucleotides are TGTGCCAGCAGCCCCTACTATTCCCCAGATACGCAGTATTTT.